The 17 T cell receptor beta chains in this list originate from one sample, sequenced in a study of T cells in Graves' hyperthyroidism and ophthalmopathy. TCR beta CDR3 region amplification was performed from RNA transcripts. The HTBI primer set drove a first-round RT-PCR of the TCR CDR3. Each CDR3 protein is one row after TCRdb ran MiXCR on the multiplex PCR reads. The sample includes around 430,000 distinct CDR3 sequences, approximately 15% of them seen just once. Sequencing was performed on blood. Source of these receptors: a woman aged 25-40 years with Graves' hyperthyroidism.

This clonotype occurred a few times. The rearrangement uses TRBV7-2 and TRBJ1-5, with 9 nucleotides matching TRBD1. J gave up 6 bases and V 5 bases, and 8 bases lay outside the gene matches. Germline V lookup: CDR1 SGHTA, CDR2 FQGNSA. The CDR3 consists of 15 residues. CDR3 sequence: CASSAPGQGLQPQHF. The CDR3 nucleotides read TGTGCCAGCAGCGCTCCGGGACAGGGTCTTCAGCCCCAGCATTTT.

This clonotype was counted between two and nine times. This chain connects TRBV4-1 to TRBJ2-3; 7 bases match TRBD2. The CDR3 is made up of 16 amino acids. CDR1 and CDR2 from the germline V gene are MGHRA and YSYEKL. With 4 bases clipped from V and 1 base from J, the junction kept 8 bases outside the gene matches. CDR3 sequence reads: CASSPQKSGGTDTQYF. In nucleotides, the CDR3 is TGCGCCAGCAGCCCCCAGAAGAGCGGGGGCACAGATACGCAGTATTTT.

This clonotype has a handful of counts. The chain employs TRBV24-1 and TRBJ2-3; TRBD2 matches at 7 bases. CDR3 size: 16 residues. J lost 0 bases, V lost 1 base, and 3 bases had no gene match. Looked up from germline, CDR1 is KGHDR and CDR2 is SFDVKD. CDR3: CATSDFTAGSTDTQYF. The CDR3 region has the DNA TGTGCCACCAGTGATTTCACAGCGGGAAGCACAGATACGCAGTATTTT.

This clonotype was counted ten times or more. The V gene is TRBV29-1, the J gene TRBJ2-7, with 8 nucleotides matching TRBD1. V trimming: 7 bases; J trimming: 4 bases; junction bases outside the gene matches: 9. The germline CDR1 and CDR2 sequences are SQVTM and ANQGSEA. The CDR3 sequence is 13 residues long. CDR3 in amino acids: CSAQQGVLYEQYF. The CDR3 region has the DNA TGCAGCGCTCAACAGGGGGTGCTGTACGAGCAGTACTTC.

This clonotype came up many times. This rearrangement joins TRBV5-1 to TRBJ2-3; unclear D gene. The CDR3 contains 13 residues. The germline V and J ends were trimmed by 4 bases and 1 base, with 7 bases remaining between them. The germline V gene has CDR1 SGHRS and CDR2 YFSETQ. The CDR3 here is CASSPTGTDTQYF. CDR3 nucleotides: TGCGCCAGCAGCCCCACTGGCACAGATACGCAGTATTTT.

This clonotype was observed at least ten times. This chain links TRBV27 with TRBJ2-1, with D perhaps TRBD1 (6 bases). The germline V and J ends were trimmed by 7 bases and 2 bases, with 18 bases remaining between them. The CDR3 spans 16 residues. Per the germline V gene, CDR1 is MNHEY and CDR2 is SMNVEV (reference sequence). The DNA for the CDR3 is TGTGCCAGCAAGAAGAACAGGGTCTTCACCTACAATGAGCAGTTCTTC. It translates to CASKKNRVFTYNEQFF.

This clonotype was counted ten times or more. The rearrangement uses TRBV11-2 and TRBJ2-1, with D tentatively TRBD1 or TRBD2 (7 bases each). The CDR3 is 15 amino acids. The V gene's germline CDR1 is SGHAT and CDR2 FQNNGV. Deletions cut 2 bases from V and 7 bases from J, with 15 bases between. CDR3 in DNA: TGTGCCAGCAGCTTATTAAGGGGGCGGGGGAATGAGCAGTTCTTC. Residues: CASSLLRGRGNEQFF.

This clonotype was counted many times. The chain uses TRBV3-1 and TRBJ2-2, with TRBD1 as a possible D gene (6 bases). V was shortened by 6 bases and J by 6 bases, with 8 bases between the two germline ends. Germline V CDR1 and CDR2: LGHDT, YNNKEL (reference sequence). The CDR3 runs 12 residues. The CDR3 sequence is CASRPGAGELFF. The CDR3 DNA reads as TGTGCCAGCAGACCAGGGGCCGGGGAGCTGTTTTTT.

The J gene is TRBJ2-3, the V gene TRBV18, with D hard to call. V lost 4 bases, J lost 3 bases, and 23 bases lay in between. Germline V gene sequence: CDR1 KGHSH, CDR2 LQKENI. The CDR3 is made up of 18 amino acids. The CDR3 here is CASSLHGIVILYTDTQYF. CDR3 in DNA: TGTGCCAGCTCACTGCACGGTATAGTCATCCTGTATACAGATACGCAGTATTTT.

This clonotype was seen a few times. This chain joins TRBV6-1 and TRBJ2-5; D is undetermined. V was trimmed by 5 bases and J by 7 bases, leaving 14 bases between them. Germline CDR1 MNHNS, CDR2 SASEGT. The CDR3 consists of 13 residues. For the CDR3, the DNA is TGTGCCAGCAGTTCCCAACCCGACCGGACCCAGTACTTC. Translation: CASSSQPDRTQYF.

The chain couples TRBV27 to TRBJ1-6, with a weak D call TRBD1 (5 bases). This CDR3 is built from 15 residues. From germline, CDR1 is MNHEY and CDR2 SMNVEV (reference sequence). Trimming stripped 6 bases from V and 3 bases from J, with 12 bases between. CDR3 DNA: TGTGCCAGCAGGACCGGACAAAGCTATAATTCACCCCTCCACTTT. This translates into CASRTGQSYNSPLHF.

DNA of the CDR3: TGTGCCAGTAGTAAAGACAGGGGAAGCGAAAAACTGTTTTTT. This translates into CASSKDRGSEKLFF. The rearrangement uses TRBV19 and TRBJ1-4; 8 bases match TRBD1. Germline CDR1 LNHDA, CDR2 SQIVND (reference sequence). With V trimmed by 4 bases and J by 8 bases, 6 bases remained unmatched. CDR3 length equals 14 residues.

This clonotype was picked up a small number of times. J is TRBJ1-2 and V is TRBV11-2, with TRBD1 matching 11 bases. There are 16 residues in the CDR3. V shed 5 bases, J shed 3 bases, and the junction held 8 bases outside the gene matches. CDR1 and CDR2 (germline): SGHAT, FQNNGV. The CDR3 loop reads CASSRWTGGADYGYTF. DNA for the CDR3: TGTGCCAGCAGCAGATGGACAGGGGGCGCCGACTATGGCTACACCTTC.

The chain joins TRBV20-1 to TRBJ2-3; the D gene is possibly TRBD1 (5 bases). The CDR3 spans 16 residues. Germline loops: CDR1 DFQATT, CDR2 SNEGSKA (reference sequence). Trimming removed 6 bases at V and 1 base at J, with 20 bases between. CDR3 sequence reads: CSATTGRAEGTDTQYF. The CDR3 nucleotides read TGCAGTGCCACCACTGGCAGGGCAGAAGGCACAGATACGCAGTATTTT.

As regards this clonotype: A much larger clone lies one base from this, so it may be a read error. The chain employs TRBV5-6 and TRBJ1-2; D gene unclear. This CDR3 spans 13 amino acids. Germline V gene data show CDR1 as SGHDT and CDR2 as YYEEEE. DNA of the CDR3: TGTGCCGGCAGCTTGGTTGGGTCTGGTGGCTACACCTTC. It specifies CAGSLVGSGGYTF.

This clonotype was seen at least ten times. This sequence joins TRBV29-1 and TRBJ2-1; D is unclear. This CDR3 region has 11 residues. Germline assignment: CDR1 SQVTM and CDR2 ANQGSEA. V shed 4 bases and J shed 8 bases, with 9 bases lying between them. The CDR3 loop is CSVVPRDEQFF. CDR3 DNA: TGCAGCGTTGTCCCTAGGGATGAGCAGTTCTTC.

This clonotype was counted many times. The chain uses TRBV5-1 and TRBJ1-5; perhaps TRBD1 as D (5 bases). The CDR3 consists of 17 residues. Trimming removed 1 base at V and 2 bases at J, with 16 bases between. Germline-derived CDR1 and CDR2 are SGHRS and YFSETQ. The CDR3 is CASSLSAGPGGNQPQHF. CDR3 DNA: TGCGCCAGCAGCTTGTCGGCAGGGCCGGGGGGCAATCAGCCCCAGCATTTT.